This T cell receptor (beta chain) derives from a study of Ad26.COV2.S vaccination and SARS-CoV-2 variants. Study-wide context: Intramuscularly, Ad26.COV2.S was given either once or twice, 56 days apart. Broader study findings: Substantial breadth was reported for post-vaccination spike-specific CD8+ and CD4+ T cells.

The CDR3 covers 14 residues. CDR1 is SNHLY, CDR2 FYNNEI, per germline. J was trimmed by 2 bases and V by 5 bases; bases with no gene match: 3. Sample treatment: roughly 20 received Ad26.COV2.S at low or high dose, single or two shots; several received placebo; per-sample allocation not given. Repertoires come from day 63 after the first vaccine or placebo injection. The sample came from a Boston adult aged 18-55 years. An Ad26 vector was used to express Wuhan-strain SARS-CoV-2 spike as the vaccine. Assay: immunoSEQ multiplex PCR; the TCRdb copy retains only in-frame clones and omits some. There are 300,000 to 400,000 clones in the sample; about 86% occur only once, and about 10% lies in the top ten. About this clone: Its antigen is currently unknown.

Sequenced here: peripheral blood, sampled in a trial of Ad26.COV2.S vaccine versus placebo. The genes are TRBV2 and TRBJ2-7; the match to TRBD1 covers 10 bases. The sequence came from a person between 18 and 65 years old who received the Ad26.COV2.S COVID-19 vaccine or a placebo. The chain's CDR3 is CASSYDRGPYEQYF. CDR3 coding DNA: TGTGCCAGCAGTTATGACAGGGGGCCCTACGAGCAGTACTTC.